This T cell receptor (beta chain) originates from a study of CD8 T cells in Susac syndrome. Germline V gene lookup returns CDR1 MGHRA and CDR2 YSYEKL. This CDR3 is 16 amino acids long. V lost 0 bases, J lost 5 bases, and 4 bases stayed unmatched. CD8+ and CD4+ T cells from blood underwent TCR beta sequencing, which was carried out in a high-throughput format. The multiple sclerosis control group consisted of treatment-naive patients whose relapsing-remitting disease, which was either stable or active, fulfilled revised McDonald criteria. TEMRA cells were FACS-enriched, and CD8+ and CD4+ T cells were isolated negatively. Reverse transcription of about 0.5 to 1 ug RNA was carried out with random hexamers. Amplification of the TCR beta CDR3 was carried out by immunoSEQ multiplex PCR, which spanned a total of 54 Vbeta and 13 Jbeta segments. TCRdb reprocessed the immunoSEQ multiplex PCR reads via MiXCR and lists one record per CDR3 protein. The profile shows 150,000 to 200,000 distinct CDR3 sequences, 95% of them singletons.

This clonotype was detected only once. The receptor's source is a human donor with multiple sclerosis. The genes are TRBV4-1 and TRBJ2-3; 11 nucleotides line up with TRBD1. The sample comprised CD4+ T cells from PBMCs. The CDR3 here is CASSQEWTGGRDTQYF. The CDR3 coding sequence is TGCGCCAGCAGCCAAGAATGGACAGGGGGCCGAGATACGCAGTATTTT.